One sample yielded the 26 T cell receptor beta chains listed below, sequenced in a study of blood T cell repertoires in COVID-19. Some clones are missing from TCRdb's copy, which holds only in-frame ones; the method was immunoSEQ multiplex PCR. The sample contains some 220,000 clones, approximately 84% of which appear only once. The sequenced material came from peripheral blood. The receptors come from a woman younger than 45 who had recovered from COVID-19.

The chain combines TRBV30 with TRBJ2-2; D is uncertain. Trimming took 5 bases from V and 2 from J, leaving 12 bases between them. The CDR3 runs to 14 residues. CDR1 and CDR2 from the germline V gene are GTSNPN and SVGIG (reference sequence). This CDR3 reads CAWVRQTNTGELFF. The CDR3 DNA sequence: TGTGCCTGGGTAAGGCAGACAAACACCGGGGAGCTGTTTTTT.

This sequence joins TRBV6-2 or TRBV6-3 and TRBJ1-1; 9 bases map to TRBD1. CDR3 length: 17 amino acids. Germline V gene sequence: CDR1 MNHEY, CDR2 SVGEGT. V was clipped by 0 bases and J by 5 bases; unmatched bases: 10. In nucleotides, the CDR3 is TGTGCCAGCAGTTACTCCGGGACAGGGAGGGAAGTGACTGAAGCTTTCTTT. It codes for CASSYSGTGREVTEAFF.

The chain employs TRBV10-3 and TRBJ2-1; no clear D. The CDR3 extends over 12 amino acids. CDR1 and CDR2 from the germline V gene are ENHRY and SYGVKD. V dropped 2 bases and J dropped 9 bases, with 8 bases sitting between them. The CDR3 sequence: CAISEKAPEQFF. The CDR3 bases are TGTGCCATCAGTGAGAAAGCGCCTGAGCAGTTCTTC.

The CDR3 DNA sequence: TGTGCCAGCAGTCCGGCTAGCGTTAGTTACGAGCAGTACTTC. Encoded protein: CASSPASVSYEQYF. The rearrangement links TRBV27 to TRBJ2-7, with a tentative D call TRBD2 (6 bases). Trimming shortened V by 5 bases and J by 4 bases, and 15 bases separated the two germline ends. Germline lookup yields CDR1 MNHEY and CDR2 SMNVEV (reference sequence). The CDR3 loop spans 14 amino acids.

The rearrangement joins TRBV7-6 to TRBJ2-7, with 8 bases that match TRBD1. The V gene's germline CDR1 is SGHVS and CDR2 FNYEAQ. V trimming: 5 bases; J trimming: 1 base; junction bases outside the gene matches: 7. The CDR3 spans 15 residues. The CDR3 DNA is TGTGCCAGCAGCCCAGGTAGACAGGGGTCCTACGAGCAGTACTTC. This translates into CASSPGRQGSYEQYF.

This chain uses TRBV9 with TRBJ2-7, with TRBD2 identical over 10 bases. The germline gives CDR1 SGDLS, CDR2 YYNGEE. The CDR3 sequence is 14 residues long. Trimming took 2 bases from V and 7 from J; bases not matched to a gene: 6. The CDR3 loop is CASSVASGSEEQYF. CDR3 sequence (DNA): TGTGCCAGCAGCGTTGCTAGCGGGAGTGAAGAGCAGTACTTC.

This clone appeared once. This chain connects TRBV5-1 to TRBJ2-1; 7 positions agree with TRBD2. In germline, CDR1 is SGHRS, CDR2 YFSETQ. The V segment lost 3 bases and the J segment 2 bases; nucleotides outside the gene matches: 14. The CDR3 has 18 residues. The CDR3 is CASSSSFSTSDPYNEQFF. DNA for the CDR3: TGCGCCAGCAGCTCCTCATTCTCCACTAGCGACCCCTACAATGAGCAGTTCTTC.

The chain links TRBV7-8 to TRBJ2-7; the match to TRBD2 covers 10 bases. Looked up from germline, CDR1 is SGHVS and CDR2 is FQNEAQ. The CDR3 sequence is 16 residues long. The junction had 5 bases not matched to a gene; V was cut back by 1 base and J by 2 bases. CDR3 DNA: TGTGCCAGCAGCTTAGAACGACTAGCGGGCCCCTACGAGCAGTACTTC. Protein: CASSLERLAGPYEQYF.

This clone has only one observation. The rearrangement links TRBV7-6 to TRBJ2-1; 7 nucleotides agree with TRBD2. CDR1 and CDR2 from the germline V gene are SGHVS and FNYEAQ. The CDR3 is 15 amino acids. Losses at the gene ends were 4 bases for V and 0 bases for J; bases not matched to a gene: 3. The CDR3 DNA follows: TGTGCCAGCAGCTCCTTAGCGGGCTCCTACAATGAGCAGTTCTTC. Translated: CASSSLAGSYNEQFF.

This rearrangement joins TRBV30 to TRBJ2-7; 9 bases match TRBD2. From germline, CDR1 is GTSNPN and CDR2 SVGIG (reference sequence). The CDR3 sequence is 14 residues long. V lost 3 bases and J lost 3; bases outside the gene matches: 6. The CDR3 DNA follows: TGTGCCTGGAGCAGACTAGCGGATCTCTACGAGCAGTACTTC. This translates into CAWSRLADLYEQYF.

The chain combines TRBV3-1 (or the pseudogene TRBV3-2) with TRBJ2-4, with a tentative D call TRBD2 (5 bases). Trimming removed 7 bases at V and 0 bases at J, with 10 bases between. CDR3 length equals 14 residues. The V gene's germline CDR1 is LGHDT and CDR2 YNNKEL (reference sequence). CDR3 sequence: CASKNSEAKNIQYF. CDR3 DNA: TGTGCCAGCAAGAATAGCGAAGCCAAAAACATTCAGTACTTC.

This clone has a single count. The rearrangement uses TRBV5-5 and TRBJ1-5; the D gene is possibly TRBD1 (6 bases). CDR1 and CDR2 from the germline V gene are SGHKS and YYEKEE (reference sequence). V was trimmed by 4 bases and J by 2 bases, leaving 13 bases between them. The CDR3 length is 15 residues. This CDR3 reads CASSTGGLGNQPQHF. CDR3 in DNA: TGTGCCAGCAGCACCGGGGGGCTTGGCAATCAGCCCCAGCATTTT.

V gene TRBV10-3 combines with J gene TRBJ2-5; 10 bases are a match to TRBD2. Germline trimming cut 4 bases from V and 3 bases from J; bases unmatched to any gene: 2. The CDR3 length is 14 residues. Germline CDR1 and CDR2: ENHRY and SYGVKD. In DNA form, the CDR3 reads TGTGCCATCAGTGTTCTAGCGGGAGAAGAGACCCAGTACTTC. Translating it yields CAISVLAGEETQYF.

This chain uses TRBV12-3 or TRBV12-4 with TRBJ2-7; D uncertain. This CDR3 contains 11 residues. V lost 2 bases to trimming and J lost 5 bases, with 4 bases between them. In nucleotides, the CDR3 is TGTGCCAGCAGTTTAATCGACGAGCAGTACTTC. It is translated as CASSLIDEQYF.

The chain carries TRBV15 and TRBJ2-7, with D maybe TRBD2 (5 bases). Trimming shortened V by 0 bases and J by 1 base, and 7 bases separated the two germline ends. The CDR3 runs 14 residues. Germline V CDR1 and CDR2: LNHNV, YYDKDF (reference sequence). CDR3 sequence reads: CATSRDPGSYEQYF. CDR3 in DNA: TGTGCCACCAGCAGAGATCCGGGGTCCTACGAGCAGTACTTC.

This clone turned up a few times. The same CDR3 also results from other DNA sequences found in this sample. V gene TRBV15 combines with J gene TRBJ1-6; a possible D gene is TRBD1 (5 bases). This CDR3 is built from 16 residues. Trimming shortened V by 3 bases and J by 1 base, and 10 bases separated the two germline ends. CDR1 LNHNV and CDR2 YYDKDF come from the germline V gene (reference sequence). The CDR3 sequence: CATSREGLSYNSPLHF. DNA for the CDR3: TGTGCCACCAGCAGGGAGGGGTTGTCCTATAATTCACCCCTCCACTTT.

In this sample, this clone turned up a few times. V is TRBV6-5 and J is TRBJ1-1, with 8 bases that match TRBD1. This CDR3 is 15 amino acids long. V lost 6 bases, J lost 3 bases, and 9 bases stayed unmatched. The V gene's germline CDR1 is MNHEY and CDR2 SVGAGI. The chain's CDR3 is CASSLRPQGDTEAFF. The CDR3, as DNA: TGTGCCAGCAGCCTCCGACCACAGGGGGACACTGAAGCTTTCTTT.

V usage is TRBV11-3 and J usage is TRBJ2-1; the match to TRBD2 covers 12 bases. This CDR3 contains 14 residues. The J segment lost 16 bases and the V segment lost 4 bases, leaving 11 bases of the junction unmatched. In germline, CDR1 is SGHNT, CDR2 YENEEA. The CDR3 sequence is CASSSGLAGSPPFF. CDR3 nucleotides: TGTGCCAGCAGCTCAGGACTAGCGGGATCCCCCCCCTTCTTC.

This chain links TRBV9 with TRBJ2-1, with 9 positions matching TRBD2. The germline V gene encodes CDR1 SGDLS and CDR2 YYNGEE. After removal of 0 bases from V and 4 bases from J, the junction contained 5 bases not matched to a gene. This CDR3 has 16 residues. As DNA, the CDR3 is TGTGCCAGCAGCGTAGGGGCTAGCGGGGTTTACAATGAGCAGTTCTTC. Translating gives CASSVGASGVYNEQFF.

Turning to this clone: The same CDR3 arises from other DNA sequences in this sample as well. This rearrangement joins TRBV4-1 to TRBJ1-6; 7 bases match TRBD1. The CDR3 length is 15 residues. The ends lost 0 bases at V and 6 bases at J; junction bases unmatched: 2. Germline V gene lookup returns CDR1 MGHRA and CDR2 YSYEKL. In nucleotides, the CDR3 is TGCGCCAGCAGCCAAGATCCAGGGGGTAATTCACCCCTCCACTTT. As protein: CASSQDPGGNSPLHF.

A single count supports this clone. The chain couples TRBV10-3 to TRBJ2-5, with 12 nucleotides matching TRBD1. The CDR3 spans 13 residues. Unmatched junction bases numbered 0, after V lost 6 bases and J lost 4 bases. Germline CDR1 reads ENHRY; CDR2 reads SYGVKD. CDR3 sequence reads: CAIRGQGAETQYF. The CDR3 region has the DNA TGTGCCATCAGGGGACAGGGGGCAGAGACCCAGTACTTC.

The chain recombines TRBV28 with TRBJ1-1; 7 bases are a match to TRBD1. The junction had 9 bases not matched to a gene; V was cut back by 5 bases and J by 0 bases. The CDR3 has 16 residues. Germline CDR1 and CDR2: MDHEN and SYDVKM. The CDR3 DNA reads TGTGCCAGCAGTCCCTCGGGACAGCTCATGAACACTGAAGCTTTCTTT. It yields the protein CASSPSGQLMNTEAFF.

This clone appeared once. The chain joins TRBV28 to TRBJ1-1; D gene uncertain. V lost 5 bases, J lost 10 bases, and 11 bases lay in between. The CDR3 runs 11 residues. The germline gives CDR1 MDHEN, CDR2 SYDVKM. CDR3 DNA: TGTGCCAGCAGTCCGGGAATTCGAGCTTTCTTT. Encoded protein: CASSPGIRAFF.

The CDR3 bases are TGCGCCAGCTCCCGTTCCACGACAGGGCGTGCGGAAGCTTTCTTT. Amino acids: CASSRSTTGRAEAFF. V usage is TRBV5-1 and J usage is TRBJ1-1, with 7 bases identical to TRBD1. V gave up 7 bases and J gave up 8 bases; unmatched junction bases: 17. Germline CDR1 and CDR2: SGHRS and YFSETQ. The CDR3 consists of 15 residues.

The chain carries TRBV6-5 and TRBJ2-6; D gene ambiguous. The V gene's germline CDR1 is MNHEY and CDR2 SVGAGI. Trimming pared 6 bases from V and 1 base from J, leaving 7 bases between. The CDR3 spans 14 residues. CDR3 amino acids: CASSDLSGANVLTF. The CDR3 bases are TGTGCCAGCAGCGATCTATCTGGGGCCAACGTCCTGACTTTC.

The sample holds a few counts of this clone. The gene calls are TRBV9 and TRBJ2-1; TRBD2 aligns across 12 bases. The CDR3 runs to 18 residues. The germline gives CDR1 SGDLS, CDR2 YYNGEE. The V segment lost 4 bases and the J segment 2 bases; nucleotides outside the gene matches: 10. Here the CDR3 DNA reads TGTGCCAGCAGCCGTTCGACTAGCGGGAGCCTCCCCTACAATGAGCAGTTCTTC. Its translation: CASSRSTSGSLPYNEQFF.